The clone carrying this T cell receptor (beta chain) was found once. Its antigen is unidentified. The data are from a study of shared clonotypes between healthy human individuals. Study-level findings and limits: What naive subsets generally showed was a larger estimated richness than memory subsets showed. Blood was the sole source, and tissue repertoires probably differ.

This CDR3 has 14 amino acids. Germline V gene lookup returns CDR1 MNHEY and CDR2 SMNVEV (reference sequence). The V end was cut by 7 bases, the J end by 3 bases, with 13 bases between. Sequencing was performed with immunoSEQ multiplex PCR; in TCRdb, only in-frame clones are kept and a portion is missing. Here the sample spans some 2 million clones, over 85% being singletons. In the naive CD8 group, cells lacked CD45RO and were positively selected for CCR7, so terminally differentiated effector memory CD45RA+ cells were left out. Donors were healthy HIV-negative adults without recently reported acute infections or vaccinations.

Sequenced: naive CD8+ T cells sorted from blood. This TCR was recovered from a man younger than 30 in good health. This chain joins TRBV27 and TRBJ2-1; tentative D call: TRBD2 (6 bases). CDR3: CASTYGGFYNEQFF. CDR3 nucleotides: TGTGCCAGCACATACGGGGGTTTCTACAATGAGCAGTTCTTC.